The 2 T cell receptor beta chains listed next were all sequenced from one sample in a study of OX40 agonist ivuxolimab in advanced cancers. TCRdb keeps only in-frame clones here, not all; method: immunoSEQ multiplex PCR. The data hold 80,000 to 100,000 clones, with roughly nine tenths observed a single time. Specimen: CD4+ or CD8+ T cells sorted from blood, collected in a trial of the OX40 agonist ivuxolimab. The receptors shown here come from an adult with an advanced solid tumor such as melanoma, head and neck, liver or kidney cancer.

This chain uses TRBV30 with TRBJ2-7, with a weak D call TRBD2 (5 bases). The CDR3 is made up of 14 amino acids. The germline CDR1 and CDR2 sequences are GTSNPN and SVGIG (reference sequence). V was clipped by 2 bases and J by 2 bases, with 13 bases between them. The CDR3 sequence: CAWSPLGVAYEQYF. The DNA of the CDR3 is TGTGCCTGGAGTCCACTCGGGGTTGCCTACGAGCAGTACTTC. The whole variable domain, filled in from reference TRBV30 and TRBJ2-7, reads SQTIHQWPATLVQPVGSPLSLECTVEGTSNPNLYWYRQAAGRGLQLLFYSVGIGQISSEVPQNLSASRPQDRQFILSSKKLLLSDSGFYLCAWSPLGVAYEQYFGPGTRLTVT.

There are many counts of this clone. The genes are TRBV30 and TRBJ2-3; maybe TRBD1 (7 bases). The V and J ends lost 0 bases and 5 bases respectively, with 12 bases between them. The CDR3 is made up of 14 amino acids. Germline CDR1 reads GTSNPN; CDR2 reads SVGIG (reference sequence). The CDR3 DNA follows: TGTGCCTGGAGTGTAGGAGGGGGCGGAGATACGCAGTATTTT. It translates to CAWSVGGGGDTQYF.